These 20 T cell receptor beta chains were sequenced from one sample in a study of beta chain features in type 1 diabetes. General observations from the study: Among all four CD4+ subsets, Type 1 diabetes patients had TCRB CDR3s that were moderately but significantly shorter.

These receptors have no identified antigens. TCRB transcripts that were expressed got sequenced, as all of the isolated RNA had been reverse transcribed. TCRdb's table, derived via immunoSEQ multiplex PCR, lists solely in-frame clones and lacks some. The profile shows a few hundred thousand clones, over 8.5% of them singletons. Source material: central memory CD4+ T cells from blood. The receptor set was obtained from a man aged 25 to 40 with type 1 diabetes.

The chain has TRBV25-1 and TRBJ2-5, with 9 bases matching TRBD2. With V trimmed by 4 bases and J by 5 bases, 5 bases remained unmatched. The germline V gene encodes CDR1 MGHDK and CDR2 SYGVNS. The CDR3 loop spans 14 amino acids. This CDR3 is CASSGLAGKETQYF. In DNA, the CDR3 is TGTGCCAGCAGTGGGCTAGCGGGAAAGGAGACCCAGTACTTC.

This clone came up many times. CDR3: CASSHRGWGAEAFF. The CDR3 DNA sequence: TGCGCCAGCAGCCACCGCGGCTGGGGGGCTGAAGCTTTCTTT. The rearrangement joins TRBV4-1 to TRBJ1-1; D perhaps matches TRBD1 (5 bases). V was pared by 3 bases and J by 6 bases, with 14 bases between. Germline assignment: CDR1 MGHRA and CDR2 YSYEKL. There are 14 residues in the CDR3.

This chain joins TRBV6-6 and TRBJ1-3; D call uncertain. The germline V and J ends were trimmed by 5 bases and 0 bases, with 11 bases remaining between them. Germline CDR1 is MNHNY and CDR2 is SVGAGI (reference sequence). This CDR3 is built from 15 residues. As DNA, the CDR3 is TGTGCCAGCAGTCGCACGCAAAGCTCTGGAAACACCATATATTTT. It yields the protein CASSRTQSSGNTIYF.

The chain recombines TRBV18 with TRBJ2-5; D is unresolved. The germline V gene encodes CDR1 KGHSH and CDR2 LQKENI. The CDR3 is made up of 12 amino acids. Trimming pared 2 bases from V and 3 bases from J, leaving 4 bases between. The CDR3 nucleotides are TGTGCCAGCTCACCAACGAAAGAGACCCAGTACTTC. Protein: CASSPTKETQYF.

This clone was recorded a few times. This rearrangement joins TRBV6-6 to TRBJ2-1; tentatively, D is TRBD1 or TRBD2 (6 bases each). Germline loops: CDR1 MNHNY, CDR2 SVGAGI (reference sequence). V was pared by 0 bases and J by 12 bases, with 9 bases between. CDR3 length: 12 residues. The CDR3 coding sequence is TGTGCCAGCAGTTACTCGGGGGGCTTGCAGTTCTTC. Translated: CASSYSGGLQFF.

The chain recombines TRBV5-1 with TRBJ2-1; the D gene could be TRBD1 or TRBD2 (5 bases each). V was shortened by 7 bases and J by 4 bases, with 15 bases between the two germline ends. This CDR3 has 14 amino acids. CDR1 SGHRS and CDR2 YFSETQ come from the germline V gene. In nucleotides, the CDR3 is TGCGCCAGCGACCGAGGGGATAATTACAATGAGCAGTTCTTC. It specifies CASDRGDNYNEQFF.

This clone has a handful of counts. The chain uses TRBV29-1 and TRBJ2-2; D remains ambiguous. Germline V lookup: CDR1 SQVTM, CDR2 ANQGSEA. The V and J ends lost 5 bases and 3 bases respectively, with 7 bases between them. The CDR3 length is 12 residues. Written as DNA, the CDR3 is TGCAGCGTTTCAACTTACACCGGGGAGCTGTTTTTT. It yields the protein CSVSTYTGELFF.

This clone was observed at least ten times. The chain carries TRBV7-2 and TRBJ2-3; TRBD2 agrees at 9 bases. Losses at the gene ends were 3 bases for V and 13 bases for J; bases not matched to a gene: 5. The CDR3 is 12 amino acids. Looked up from germline, CDR1 is SGHTA and CDR2 is FQGNSA. The chain's CDR3 is CASSLVASGKYF. The CDR3, as DNA: TGTGCCAGCAGCTTGGTGGCTAGCGGGAAGTATTTT.

This chain uses TRBV10-3 with TRBJ2-7, with TRBD1 matching over 9 bases. Trimming at V came to 8 bases and at J to 0 bases, leaving 5 bases not matched to a gene. The CDR3 spans 14 residues. Germline CDR1 reads ENHRY; CDR2 reads SYGVKD. The CDR3, as DNA: TGTGCCATCGGGGGGACAGGGAGCTCCTACGAGCAGTACTTC. This gives the protein CAIGGTGSSYEQYF.

V usage is TRBV6-1 and J usage is TRBJ2-1; D not resolved. The CDR3 totals 18 residues. The ends were cut back, 3 bases at V and 0 bases at J, with 18 bases in the middle. Germline CDR1 reads MNHNS; CDR2 reads SASEGT. The DNA for the CDR3 is TGTGCCAGCAGTGAGGGAACACGCCGGAAAGGCTCCTACAATGAGCAGTTCTTC. This sequence encodes CASSEGTRRKGSYNEQFF.

At least ten counts were recorded for this clone. The gene calls are TRBV7-2 and TRBJ2-1, with D perhaps matching TRBD1 or TRBD2 (5 bases each). CDR1 SGHTA and CDR2 FQGNSA come from the germline V gene. The CDR3 runs 13 residues. Trimming removed 0 bases from V and 8 bases from J, with 8 bases in between. The CDR3, as DNA: TGTGCCAGCAGCTTAGCCAGGGACGATGAGCAGTTCTTC. It codes for CASSLARDDEQFF.

The CDR3 here is CASSPGQGYRSYEQYF. The CDR3 nucleotides read TGTGCCAGCAGTCCGGGACAGGGCTACCGCTCCTACGAGCAGTACTTC. The chain uses TRBV27 and TRBJ2-7; 9 positions match TRBD1. The germline V gene has CDR1 MNHEY and CDR2 SMNVEV (reference sequence). This CDR3 is built from 16 residues. Trimming took 5 bases from V and 0 from J; bases not matched to a gene: 8.

This clone was detected only a few times. The chain combines TRBV4-2 with TRBJ2-1; D might be TRBD2 (5 bases). Looked up from germline, CDR1 is LGHNA and CDR2 is YNFKEQ. This CDR3 contains 15 residues. Trimming pared 1 base from V and 8 bases from J, leaving 15 bases between. Here the CDR3 reads CASSQAVGSFYEQFF. Written as DNA, the CDR3 is TGTGCCAGCAGCCAAGCTGTTGGGAGTTTTTATGAGCAGTTCTTC.

This sequence joins TRBV5-1 and TRBJ2-7; the D is unclear. The CDR3 extends over 15 amino acids. Trimming pared 4 bases from V and 2 bases from J, leaving 16 bases between. Germline V lookup: CDR1 SGHRS, CDR2 YFSETQ. DNA for the CDR3: TGCGCCAGCAGCCAAGAATCGCGTAACACCTACGAGCAGTACTTC. It translates to CASSQESRNTYEQYF. Looking up the rest from reference TRBV5-1 and TRBJ2-7 gives the full variable domain: KAGVTQTPRYLIKTRGQQVTLSCSPISGHRSVSWYQQTPGQGLQFLFEYFSETQRNKGNFPGRFSGRQFSNSRSEMNVSTLELGDSALYLCASSQESRNTYEQYFGPGTRLTVT.

The table lists this clone with a few counts. The chain is built from TRBV14 and TRBJ2-2, with D unresolved. The CDR3 has 13 amino acids. Deletions cut 2 bases from V and 4 bases from J, with 5 bases between. The germline CDR1 and CDR2 sequences are SGHDN and FVKESK. The CDR3 DNA follows: TGTGCCAGCAGCCAAAGTATCACCGGGGAGCTGTTTTTT. Protein sequence: CASSQSITGELFF.

This clone has more than one count but fewer than ten. In DNA, the CDR3 is TGTGCCAGCAGCCCGGTAGCGGGAGTTACAGATACGCAGTATTTT. Amino acid sequence: CASSPVAGVTDTQYF. The V call is TRBV7-3, the J call TRBJ2-3; 9 nucleotides align to TRBD2. V was clipped by 5 bases and J by 3 bases; unmatched bases: 6. Germline V gene lookup returns CDR1 SGHTA and CDR2 FQGTGA. The CDR3 runs to 15 residues.

This clone was counted ten times or more. The rearrangement uses TRBV7-9 and TRBJ2-1, with TRBD2 identical over 7 bases. J lost 8 bases, V lost 5 bases, and 12 bases had no gene match. Per the germline V gene, CDR1 is SEHNR and CDR2 is FQNEAQ (reference sequence). This CDR3 contains 15 residues. CDR3 in DNA: TGTGCCAGCAGCCCACGGGGGAGGGAGTGGGATGAGCAGTTCTTC. Protein sequence: CASSPRGREWDEQFF.

About this clone: An end of the junction differs from the germline gene, which may be a read error. J is TRBJ1-1 and V is TRBV7-7; D is ambiguous. In germline, CDR1 is SSHAT, CDR2 FNYEAQ (reference sequence). The CDR3 is 13 amino acids. This CDR3 is CASSASINTEAFF. The CDR3 DNA follows: TGTGCTAGCAGCGCGTCCATAAACACTGAAGCTTTCTTT.

This clone was counted only a few times. The sample has other DNA sequences that encode this CDR3 too. The rearrangement uses TRBV7-9 and TRBJ2-3; no firm D call. Germline CDR1 reads SEHNR; CDR2 reads FQNEAQ (reference sequence). The CDR3 totals 13 residues. V lost 1 base and J lost 1, with 3 bases in between. CDR3 region: CASSLGGTDTQYF. In DNA form, the CDR3 reads TGTGCCAGCAGCTTAGGAGGCACAGATACGCAGTATTTT.

The rearrangement uses TRBV11-2 and TRBJ2-2; a weak D match, TRBD2 (5 bases). The CDR3 contains 15 residues. V was shortened by 4 bases and J by 4 bases, with 13 bases between the two germline ends. Per the germline V gene, CDR1 is SGHAT and CDR2 is FQNNGV. CDR3 coding DNA: TGTGCCAGCAGCTCCCTTCCCACTAGCACCGGGGAGCTGTTTTTT. Its translation is CASSSLPTSTGELFF.